The next 14 T cell receptor beta chains were all read from a single sample in a study of T cells after yellow fever vaccination. From the 5' RACE reads, TCRdb called clonotypes with MiXCR, one entry per CDR3 protein. The sample lists over 120,000 distinct CDR3 sequences; under 7% were seen once. The material sequenced was CD4+ T cells sorted from PBMCs, taken 10 days after the yellow fever booster vaccination. These receptors originate from a man under 40 who received the YFV17D yellow fever vaccine.

This clonotype was counted between two and nine times. The gene calls are TRBV28 and TRBJ1-4, with D unclear. Germline CDR1 is MDHEN and CDR2 is SYDVKM. Trimming left V 5 bases short and J 7 bases short, with 17 bases between. The length of the CDR3 is 15 residues. In nucleotides, the CDR3 is TGTGCCAGCAGTGGTGGGCGGAGATCCGGTGAAAAACTGTTTTTT. Its protein product is CASSGGRRSGEKLFF.

This clonotype was counted many times. This chain links TRBV19 with TRBJ2-1, with TRBD2 matching over 10 bases. CDR3 size: 15 residues. V lost 8 bases to trimming and J lost 0 bases; unmatched junction nucleotides: 4. Germline V gives CDR1 LNHDA, CDR2 SQIVND (reference sequence). CDR3 loop: CASLAGGSSYNEQFF. In nucleotides, the CDR3 is TGTGCCAGTTTAGCGGGAGGAAGCTCCTACAATGAGCAGTTCTTC.

This clonotype was observed at least ten times. The rearrangement joins TRBV19 to TRBJ1-2; D may be TRBD1 (6 bases). Trimming took 7 bases from V and 0 from J, leaving 12 bases between them. CDR1 is LNHDA, CDR2 SQIVND, per germline (reference sequence). The CDR3 has 14 amino acids. CDR3 in DNA: TGTGCCAGTAAACAGGGAGCAGCTAACTATGGCTACACCTTC. Translated: CASKQGAANYGYTF.

This clonotype was seen repeatedly, ten times or more. This rearrangement joins TRBV29-1 to TRBJ2-2, with no clear D. Trimming removed 4 bases from V and 3 bases from J, with 3 bases in between. The CDR3 consists of 11 residues. CDR1 and CDR2 (germline): SQVTM, ANQGSEA. This CDR3 is CSVADTGELFF. CDR3 coding DNA: TGCAGCGTTGCTGACACCGGGGAGCTGTTTTTT.

This clonotype was seen ten or more times. The chain employs TRBV12-3 or TRBV12-4 and TRBJ2-3, with D perhaps matching TRBD2 (6 bases). The V end lost 1 base, the J end lost 6 bases, and 14 bases lay between the germline ends. CDR3 size: 15 residues. CDR3 region: CASSLDGTGGDTQYF. CDR3 DNA: TGTGCCAGCAGTTTAGATGGGACTGGCGGCGATACGCAGTATTTT.

This clonotype occurred many times. The gene calls are TRBV18 and TRBJ2-1; 8 bases fit TRBD2. Germline CDR1 KGHSH, CDR2 LQKENI. J was trimmed by 5 bases and V by 5 bases; bases with no gene match: 2. The CDR3 spans 13 residues. CDR3 region: CASSVAGHNEQFF. The CDR3 bases are TGTGCCAGCTCAGTAGCGGGACACAATGAGCAGTTCTTC.

This clonotype was seen at least ten times. V gene TRBV7-9 combines with J gene TRBJ2-5; TRBD2 agrees at 8 bases. The CDR3 totals 14 residues. CDR1 is SEHNR, CDR2 FQNEAQ, per germline (reference sequence). V was clipped by 5 bases and J by 5 bases; unmatched bases: 7. CDR3 coding DNA: TGTGCCAGCAGCACCGGGACTAGTTTGGAGACCCAGTACTTC. As protein: CASSTGTSLETQYF.

This clonotype was recorded many times. The rearrangement links TRBV27 to TRBJ2-7, with 10 bases that match TRBD2. CDR1 MNHEY and CDR2 SMNVEV come from the germline V gene (reference sequence). The junction had 10 bases not matched to a gene; V was cut back by 6 bases and J by 2 bases. The CDR3 consists of 16 residues. CDR3 residues: CASRPTTSGSPYEQYF. The DNA of the CDR3 is TGTGCCAGCAGACCTACGACTAGCGGGTCCCCCTACGAGCAGTACTTC.

This clonotype was observed a handful of times. The chain is built from TRBV25-1 and TRBJ1-2; 8 nucleotides line up with TRBD1. The CDR3 covers 14 residues. V lost 8 bases and J lost 4; bases outside the gene matches: 9. Germline V gene lookup returns CDR1 MGHDK and CDR2 SYGVNS. DNA for the CDR3: TGTGCCAGCCGTGGGGGACAGGCGAGCTATGGCTACACCTTC. It is translated as CASRGGQASYGYTF.

This clonotype was detected many times. V and J are TRBV29-1 and TRBJ2-5; 9 nucleotides align to TRBD2. V trimming: 8 bases; J trimming: 3 bases; junction bases outside the gene matches: 4. The CDR3 is 12 amino acids. Germline CDR1 SQVTM, CDR2 ANQGSEA. The CDR3 coding sequence is TGCAGCAGCGCGGGGGGGGAAGAGACCCAGTACTTC. This sequence encodes CSSAGGEETQYF. Looking up the rest from reference TRBV29-1 and TRBJ2-5 gives the full variable domain: SAVISQKPSRDICQRGTSLTIQCQVDSQVTMMFWYRQQPGQSLTLIATANQGSEATYESGFVIDKFPISRPNLTFSTLTVSNMSPEDSSIYLCSSAGGEETQYFGPGTRLLVL.

As for this clonotype: With a much larger clone just one base away, this may be a read error. J is TRBJ2-3 and V is TRBV5-1, with TRBD1 matching 7 bases. This CDR3 comprises 12 residues. Per the germline V gene, CDR1 is SGHRS and CDR2 is YFSETQ. Trimming cost V 2 bases and J 10 bases; bases outside gene matches: 4. The CDR3 spells CASSFDRDPQYF. In DNA, the CDR3 is TGCGCCAGCAGCTTCGACAGGGATCCGCAGTATTTT.

The table lists this clonotype with many counts. The gene calls are TRBV7-9 and TRBJ1-5, with D unclear. Germline CDR1 SEHNR, CDR2 FQNEAQ (reference sequence). The CDR3 totals 12 residues. Trimming shortened V by 7 bases and J by 5 bases, and 9 bases separated the two germline ends. As DNA, the CDR3 is TGTGCCAGCACCCTAGGAGATCAGCCCCAGCATTTT. Translated, it gives CASTLGDQPQHF.

V gene TRBV6-1 combines with J gene TRBJ1-2; 8 bases match TRBD1. Germline V gene sequence: CDR1 MNHNS, CDR2 SASEGT. The V and J ends lost 6 bases and 2 bases, in that order; junction bases with no gene match: 8. This CDR3 has 15 amino acids. Written as DNA, the CDR3 is TGTGCCAGCAGCCACGGGGGACAGGTGAACTATGGCTACACCTTC. Protein sequence: CASSHGGQVNYGYTF.

This clonotype was recorded many times. This CDR3 reads CASSFAGANVLTF. The CDR3 DNA follows: TGCGCCAGCAGCTTCGCTGGGGCCAACGTCCTGACTTTC. The chain joins TRBV5-1 to TRBJ2-6; D call uncertain. Between the trimmed V and J ends, which lost 2 bases and 2 bases, there was a span of 2 bases. From germline, CDR1 is SGHRS and CDR2 YFSETQ. CDR3 length: 13 amino acids.